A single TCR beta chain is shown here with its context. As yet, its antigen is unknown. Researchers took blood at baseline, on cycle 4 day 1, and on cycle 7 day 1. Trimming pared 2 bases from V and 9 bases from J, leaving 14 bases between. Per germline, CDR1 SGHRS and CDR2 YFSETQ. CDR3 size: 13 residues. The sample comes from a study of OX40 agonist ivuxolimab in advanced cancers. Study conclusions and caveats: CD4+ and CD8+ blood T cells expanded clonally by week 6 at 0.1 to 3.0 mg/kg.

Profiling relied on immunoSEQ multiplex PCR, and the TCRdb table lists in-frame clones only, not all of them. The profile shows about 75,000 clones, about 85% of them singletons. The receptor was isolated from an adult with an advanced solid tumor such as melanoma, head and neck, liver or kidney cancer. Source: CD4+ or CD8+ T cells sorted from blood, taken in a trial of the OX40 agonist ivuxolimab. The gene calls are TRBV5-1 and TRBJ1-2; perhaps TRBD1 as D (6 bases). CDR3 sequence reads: CASSFKGEGSYTF. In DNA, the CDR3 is TGCGCCAGCAGCTTCAAGGGGGAGGGGAGCTACACCTTC.